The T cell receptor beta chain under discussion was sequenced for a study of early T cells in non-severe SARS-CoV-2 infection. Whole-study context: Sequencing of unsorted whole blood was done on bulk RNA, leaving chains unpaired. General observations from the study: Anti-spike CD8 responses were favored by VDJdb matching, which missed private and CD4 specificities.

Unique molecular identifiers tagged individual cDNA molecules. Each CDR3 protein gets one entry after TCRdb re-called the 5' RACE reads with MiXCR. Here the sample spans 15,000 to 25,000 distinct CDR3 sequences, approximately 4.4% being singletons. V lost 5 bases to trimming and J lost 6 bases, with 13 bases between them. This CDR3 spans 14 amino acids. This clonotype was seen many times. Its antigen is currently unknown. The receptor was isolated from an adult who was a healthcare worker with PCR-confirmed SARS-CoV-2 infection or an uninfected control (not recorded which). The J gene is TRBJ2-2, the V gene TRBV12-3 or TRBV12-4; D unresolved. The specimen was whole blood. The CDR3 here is CASSRPPGSGELFF. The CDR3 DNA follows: TGTGCCAGCAGTCGTCCGCCTGGATCCGGGGAGCTGTTTTTT.